This T cell receptor (beta chain) was identified in a study of PD-L1 blockade in urothelial cancer. As for the study in general: Earlier, patients had received 0 to 3 chemotherapy regimens. Analyses used blood from 3 weeks (second dose) and 6 weeks after treatment start. The study, taken as a whole, reports: TCR clonality was measured in pretreatment peripheral blood. Clonality below the median predicted better survival. Blood clones associated with the tumor expanded more at 3 weeks in durable-benefit patients.

V was pared by 2 bases and J by 3 bases, with 9 bases between. Germline V gene data show CDR1 as MNHEY and CDR2 as SVGAGI. There are 14 residues in the CDR3. This clone has a handful of counts. Its specificity is unknown. Specified time point: peripheral blood 6 weeks after treatment start. Clones were read by immunoSEQ multiplex PCR, and TCRdb kept only the in-frame ones, dropping some. The repertoire holds about 46,000 clones, with roughly 88% as singletons. The chain uses TRBV6-5 and TRBJ2-3; D is ambiguous. The sample in question was PBMCs, obtained around atezolizumab (anti-PD-L1) treatment. This receptor was identified in a man in his fifties or sixties with urothelial cancer. CDR3 amino acids: CASSYKPRTDTQYF. In DNA form, the CDR3 reads TGTGCCAGCAGTTACAAACCTCGGACAGATACGCAGTATTTT.